The sequence of this T cell receptor (beta chain) was determined in a study of shared clonotypes between healthy human individuals. Donors were healthy HIV-negative adults without recently reported acute infections or vaccinations. The table came from immunoSEQ multiplex PCR; TCRdb's copy has only in-frame clones and leaves some out. Counted here are over 850,000 clones, about 80% occurring once; the ten biggest clones make up about 0.52%. Sequencing was carried out using memory CD4+ T cells from PBMCs. The sample's subset: CD45RA-negative fraction. The TCR sequence derives from a man between 18 and 29 years old in good health. Some clones in this sample may be carry-over from other donors' samples.

CDR3 sequence reads: CASRWGATDTQYF. In DNA form, the CDR3 reads TGTGCCAGCAGGTGGGGGGCAACAGATACGCAGTATTTT. The rearrangement joins TRBV2 to TRBJ2-3, with D perhaps TRBD1 or TRBD2 (6 bases each). There are 13 residues in the CDR3. Germline-derived CDR1 and CDR2 are SNHLY and FYNNEI. Trimming took off 6 bases at V and 3 bases at J, with 10 bases between the two ends.